The 27 T cell receptor beta chains listed next were all sequenced from one sample in a study of blood T cell repertoires in COVID-19. Data came from immunoSEQ multiplex PCR; TCRdb stores just in-frame clones and leaves some out. The profile shows about 320,000 clones, around 89% of them singletons. What was sequenced was peripheral blood. Receptors originate from a woman aged 25 to 45 with COVID-19, enrolled during active disease.

This clone was recorded only once. The chain couples TRBV19 to TRBJ1-2, with D uncertain. Looked up from germline, CDR1 is LNHDA and CDR2 is SQIVND (reference sequence). The V end lost 7 bases, the J end lost 3 bases, and 18 bases lay between the germline ends. This CDR3 has 15 amino acids. The DNA of the CDR3 is TGTGCCAGTACCGACACACTTACAGCTTACTATGGCTACACCTTC. This translates into CASTDTLTAYYGYTF. Complete variable domain (other parts from reference TRBV19 and TRBJ1-2): DGGITQSPKYLFRKEGQNVTLSCEQNLNHDAMYWYRQDPGQGLRLIYYSQIVNDFQKGDIAEGYSVSREKKESFPLTVTSAQKNPTAFYLCASTDTLTAYYGYTFGSGTRLTVV.

The gene calls are TRBV10-3 and TRBJ2-3, with 10 bases lining up with TRBD2. J gave up 2 bases and V 3 bases, and 2 bases lay outside the gene matches. Germline-derived CDR1 and CDR2 are ENHRY and SYGVKD. This CDR3 spans 15 amino acids. This chain's CDR3 is CAISDLAGDTDTQYF. CDR3 nucleotide sequence: TGTGCCATCAGTGATCTAGCGGGGGACACAGATACGCAGTATTTT.

This sequence joins TRBV2 and TRBJ1-6, with 7 bases aligning to TRBD1. V lost 5 bases to trimming and J lost 6 bases; unmatched junction nucleotides: 4. This CDR3 spans 14 amino acids. Germline assignment: CDR1 SNHLY and CDR2 FYNNEI. This CDR3 is CASSRTGPNSPLHF. In DNA form, the CDR3 reads TGTGCCAGCAGTCGGACAGGACCTAATTCACCCCTCCACTTT.

The gene calls are TRBV7-2 and TRBJ1-3, with TRBD1 identical over 7 bases. This CDR3 comprises 16 residues. Looked up from germline, CDR1 is SGHTA and CDR2 is FQGNSA. V dropped 0 bases and J dropped 0; count of bases not matched to a gene: 2. The CDR3 bases are TGTGCCAGCAGCTTAGCCGGACAGGTCTCTGGAAACACCATATATTTT. Amino acids: CASSLAGQVSGNTIYF.

In its sample, this clone was seen once. The chain uses TRBV6-5 and TRBJ2-7; the match to TRBD2 covers 7 bases. Germline CDR1 MNHEY, CDR2 SVGAGI. V trimming: 4 bases; J trimming: 6 bases; junction bases outside the gene matches: 9. CDR3 length: 14 residues. CDR3 DNA: TGTGCCAGCAGTTGGACTAGTGGCCTCGGCGAGCAGTACTTC. It codes for CASSWTSGLGEQYF.

The V call is TRBV19, the J call TRBJ1-6; D ambiguous. The V end lost 9 bases, the J end lost 5 bases, and 8 bases lay between the germline ends. The CDR3 totals 12 residues. Germline V CDR1 and CDR2: LNHDA, SQIVND (reference sequence). The CDR3 nucleotides read TGTGCCAGCCAGGATGATAATTCACCCCTCCACTTT. Translated: CASQDDNSPLHF.

The rearrangement uses TRBV3-1 (or the pseudogene TRBV3-2) and TRBJ1-6, with 9 bases that match TRBD1. This CDR3 region has 15 residues. Germline CDR1 and CDR2: LGHDT and YNNKEL (reference sequence). Trimming took 5 bases from V and 9 from J; bases not matched to a gene: 8. The CDR3 DNA is TGTGCCAGCAGCTCCGGGACAGGGACGGGTTCACCCCTCCACTTT. This codes for CASSSGTGTGSPLHF.

The chain employs TRBV6-2 or TRBV6-3 and TRBJ2-2, with 15 bases matching TRBD2. The germline gives CDR1 MNHEY, CDR2 SVGEGT. V dropped 2 bases and J dropped 5; count of bases not matched to a gene: 6. The CDR3 contains 18 residues. CDR3 region: CASSYGLAGGPGTGELFF. CDR3 DNA: TGTGCCAGCAGTTACGGACTAGCGGGGGGGCCCGGGACCGGGGAGCTGTTTTTT.

The chain couples TRBV7-2 to TRBJ1-5; D is unresolved. The CDR3 runs 15 residues. V lost 2 bases, J lost 4 bases, and 12 bases lay in between. Germline values: CDR1 SGHTA, CDR2 FQGNSA. The DNA for the CDR3 is TGTGCCAGCAGCTTATCTAATCAGAGGAATCAGCCCCAGCATTTT. This gives the protein CASSLSNQRNQPQHF.

The V and J genes are TRBV19 and TRBJ2-7, with TRBD2 matching 7 bases. With V trimmed by 7 bases and J by 5 bases, 14 bases remained unmatched. In germline, CDR1 is LNHDA, CDR2 SQIVND (reference sequence). CDR3 size: 15 residues. CDR3 sequence: CASMGGPNLGNEQYF. The CDR3, as DNA: TGTGCCAGTATGGGAGGGCCTAACCTGGGAAACGAGCAGTACTTC.

This chain connects TRBV19 to TRBJ1-2; the match to TRBD1 covers 10 bases. Germline V lookup: CDR1 LNHDA, CDR2 SQIVND (reference sequence). This CDR3 contains 14 residues. The V and J ends lost 6 bases and 6 bases, in that order; junction bases with no gene match: 7. In DNA, the CDR3 is TGTGCCAGTAGGACAGGGGGCGGTCGGGATGGCTACACCTTC. This codes for CASRTGGGRDGYTF.

CDR3 region: CASSEQGVATYEQYF. Written as DNA, the CDR3 is TGTGCCAGCAGTGAACAGGGGGTTGCGACCTACGAGCAGTACTTC. The V gene is TRBV2, the J gene TRBJ2-7, with 7 positions matching TRBD1. The trim removed 2 bases at V and 2 bases at J, leaving 6 bases unmatched. The germline V gene encodes CDR1 SNHLY and CDR2 FYNNEI. This CDR3 has 15 residues.

CDR3 amino acids: CATAWESNSPLHF. The CDR3 nucleotides are TGCGCCACCGCGTGGGAGAGCAATTCACCCCTCCACTTT. V and J are TRBV4-1 and TRBJ1-6; D unclear. The V end was cut by 10 bases, the J end by 7 bases, with 14 bases between. The CDR3 consists of 13 residues. From germline, CDR1 is MGHRA and CDR2 YSYEKL.

This chain connects TRBV6-6 to TRBJ2-1; D gene unclear. The CDR3 has 13 residues. V was clipped by 6 bases and J by 0 bases, with 6 bases between them. The germline V gene encodes CDR1 MNHNY and CDR2 SVGAGI (reference sequence). CDR3 DNA sequence: TGTGCCAGCAGCTTGAGCTCCTACAATGAGCAGTTCTTC. Translated, it gives CASSLSSYNEQFF.

Written as DNA, the CDR3 is TGTGCCAGCGGACAGCTGATAAACTATGGCTACACCTTC. Its protein product is CASGQLINYGYTF. The V gene is TRBV6-6, the J gene TRBJ1-2; D possibly corresponds to TRBD1 (6 bases). This CDR3 spans 13 amino acids. CDR1 and CDR2 from the germline V gene are MNHNY and SVGAGI (reference sequence). V was shortened by 8 bases and J by 2 bases, with 12 bases between the two germline ends.

The chain links TRBV5-5 to TRBJ1-2; TRBD1 agrees at 7 bases. CDR3 length equals 13 residues. V lost 4 bases, J lost 5 bases, and 5 bases stayed unmatched. The germline V gene has CDR1 SGHKS and CDR2 YYEKEE (reference sequence). CDR3 sequence: CASSQGQAYGYTF. The DNA for the CDR3 is TGTGCCAGCAGCCAAGGACAGGCGTATGGCTACACCTTC.

V and J are TRBV2 and TRBJ2-3; D remains unclear. Germline CDR1 reads SNHLY; CDR2 reads FYNNEI. V was shortened by 6 bases and J by 0 bases, with 13 bases between the two germline ends. This CDR3 has 15 amino acids. The CDR3 DNA sequence: TGTGCCAGCAGACCAGAGGTTGTCAGCACAGATACGCAGTATTTT. Translated, it gives CASRPEVVSTDTQYF.

The chain carries TRBV30 and TRBJ1-5; D may be TRBD1 (5 bases). CDR3 length: 12 amino acids. Trimming left V 2 bases short and J 4 bases short, with 6 bases between. Germline lookup yields CDR1 GTSNPN and CDR2 SVGIG (reference sequence). The CDR3 sequence: CAWSRQNQPQHF. The CDR3 bases are TGTGCCTGGAGTCGACAGAATCAGCCCCAGCATTTT.

This rearrangement joins TRBV27 to TRBJ2-3; D is undetermined. The CDR3 spans 16 residues. V dropped 7 bases and J dropped 4 bases, with 21 bases sitting between them. Germline V CDR1 and CDR2: MNHEY, SMNVEV (reference sequence). CDR3: CASIAVGQRLPDTQYF. The DNA of the CDR3 is TGTGCCAGCATAGCCGTGGGTCAGCGTCTGCCAGATACGCAGTATTTT.

This clone was recorded once. This rearrangement joins TRBV19 to TRBJ2-2; weak D call: TRBD1 (5 bases). The V end lost 3 bases, the J end lost 6 bases, and 14 bases lay between the germline ends. The germline V gene encodes CDR1 LNHDA and CDR2 SQIVND (reference sequence). The CDR3 consists of 15 residues. CDR3 DNA sequence: TGTGCCAGTAGTATTTGGTCCCAGGGTCCCGGGGAGCTGTTTTTT. Its protein product is CASSIWSQGPGELFF.

This rearrangement joins TRBV29-1 to TRBJ2-7; TRBD2 agrees at 12 bases. CDR1 SQVTM and CDR2 ANQGSEA come from the germline V gene. With V trimmed by 3 bases and J by 2 bases, 5 bases remained unmatched. This CDR3 is built from 15 residues. The CDR3 DNA follows: TGCAGCGTTGACCTCGCTAGCGGGGGGGCCTACGAGCAGTACTTC. Residues: CSVDLASGGAYEQYF.

The V call is TRBV4-1, the J call TRBJ2-2; no reliable D call. The CDR3 sequence is 11 residues long. Per germline, CDR1 MGHRA and CDR2 YSYEKL. V was shortened by 4 bases and J by 7 bases, with 4 bases between the two germline ends. CDR3 in DNA: TGCGCCAGCAGCCGGCACGGGGAGCTGTTTTTT. The encoded protein is CASSRHGELFF.

The chain recombines TRBV29-1 with TRBJ1-1, with TRBD1 matching 7 bases. Germline V gene sequence: CDR1 SQVTM, CDR2 ANQGSEA. V shed 6 bases and J 4 bases; nucleotides not matched to a gene: 8. The CDR3 runs 13 residues. The CDR3 DNA reads as TGCAGCGTAGAGACAGGGTGGGGCACTGAAGCTTTCTTT. Its protein product is CSVETGWGTEAFF.

The chain has TRBV6-5 and TRBJ1-3, with D perhaps matching TRBD1 (5 bases). This CDR3 spans 15 amino acids. Trimming cost V 8 bases and J 0 bases, with 14 bases left between them. CDR1 is MNHEY, CDR2 SVGAGI, per germline. CDR3 nucleotide sequence: TGTGCCAGCGGATTGACAGCCCTCTCTGGAAACACCATATATTTT. Encoded protein: CASGLTALSGNTIYF.

Note on this clone: A read error may account for a junction end that differs from germline. V and J are TRBV14 and TRBJ1-2; TRBD1 is a possible D gene (5 bases). CDR1 is SGHDN and CDR2 is FVKESK in the germline V gene. This CDR3 contains 13 residues. Here the CDR3 DNA reads TGTGCCAGCAGCAAAGACCGGGGGGTTAGCTACACCTTC. It encodes CASSKDRGVSYTF.

This clone was observed a single time. The chain links TRBV28 to TRBJ1-5; 9 nucleotides align to TRBD1. V was clipped by 5 bases and J by 6 bases; unmatched bases: 8. This CDR3 is 15 amino acids long. CDR1 and CDR2 from the germline V gene are MDHEN and SYDVKM. CDR3 bases: TGTGCCAGCAGTCCGTACAGGGGGCCTAGTCAGCCCCAGCATTTT. Translated, it gives CASSPYRGPSQPQHF.

The V gene is TRBV7-9, the J gene TRBJ2-2, with 10 nucleotides matching TRBD1. CDR1 is SEHNR, CDR2 FQNEAQ, per germline (reference sequence). CDR3 length: 16 amino acids. Unmatched junction bases numbered 7, after V lost 3 bases and J lost 6 bases. CDR3 amino acids: CASSFRDRGESGELFF. In DNA form, the CDR3 reads TGTGCCAGCAGCTTTCGGGACAGGGGAGAATCCGGGGAGCTGTTTTTT.